What follows describes a single T cell receptor beta chain. The sample originates from a study of blood T cell repertoires in COVID-19. Study information: The origin of the acute and convalescent COVID-19 samples was the United States, Italy and Spain. T cells, B-cell-depleted T cells, or PBMCs supplied cDNA or gDNA.

The CDR3 contains 16 residues. Trimming stripped 3 bases from V and 0 bases from J, with 12 bases between. Germline V lookup: CDR1 KGHSH, CDR2 LQKENI. Per the original data handling: Estimated nucleated cell counts came from reference gene primer amplification. The assay was immunoSEQ multiplex PCR, and TCRdb's table has in-frame clones only and misses some. D and trimming were read from the DNA, whereas the V and J calls and clone size are those reported in that table. Of about 300,000 clones in the sample, about 85% were seen once. The clonotype originates from a human donor in a cohort sampled during active COVID-19. Sequencing used peripheral blood. The V and J genes are TRBV18 and TRBJ1-3; D remains unclear. The CDR3 nucleotides are TGTGCCAGCTCACCCGAGGAACCCCGCTCTGGAAACACCATATATTTT. As protein: CASSPEEPRSGNTIYF.